The 15 T cell receptor beta chains below all came from one sample that was sequenced in a study of beta chain features in type 1 diabetes. What these receptors recognize is not known. Whole-study results and caveats: Among patients with Type 1 diabetes, TCRB CDR3s were moderately but significantly shorter in every one of the four CD4+ subsets.

The study reverse transcribed the entire isolated RNA, so it sequenced expressed TCRB transcripts. Assay used: immunoSEQ multiplex PCR; TCRdb lists only in-frame clones, some missing. The table includes 160,000 or so clones, 63% detected once. The sequencing sample was made of naive CD4+ T cells from blood. Every receptor here comes from a man aged 25-40 years with type 1 diabetes.

V usage is TRBV29-1 and J usage is TRBJ1-1, with D perhaps matching TRBD1 (5 bases). The CDR3 length is 9 residues. Trimming removed 7 bases at V and 5 bases at J, with 5 bases between. The germline CDR1 and CDR2 sequences are SQVTM and ANQGSEA. The CDR3 protein is CSGGTEAFF. As DNA, the CDR3 is TGCAGCGGGGGGACTGAAGCTTTCTTT.

The sample holds a few counts of this clone. This sequence joins TRBV9 and TRBJ2-2; D remains ambiguous. The CDR3 totals 16 residues. Germline loops: CDR1 SGDLS, CDR2 YYNGEE. The V gene lost 0 bases and the J gene lost 0 bases, with 9 bases spanning the gap. The CDR3 region is CASSVEGSPNTGELFF. In nucleotides, the CDR3 is TGTGCCAGCAGCGTAGAAGGCAGTCCGAACACCGGGGAGCTGTTTTTT.

This chain uses TRBV19 with TRBJ2-6, with D hard to call. Per germline, CDR1 LNHDA and CDR2 SQIVND (reference sequence). The CDR3 has 15 amino acids. Trimming took 4 bases from V and 0 from J, leaving 7 bases between them. The DNA of the CDR3 is TGTGCCAGTAGTACGGGTAGCTCTGGGGCCAACGTCCTGACTTTC. Its protein product is CASSTGSSGANVLTF.

This clone was recorded a few times. V usage is TRBV30 and J usage is TRBJ1-5; TRBD1 agrees at 12 bases. Germline CDR1 reads GTSNPN; CDR2 reads SVGIG (reference sequence). This CDR3 is 16 amino acids long. Trimming cost V 1 base and J 4 bases; bases outside gene matches: 5. For the CDR3, the DNA is TGTGCCTGGAGTGGGGACAGGGGGCTTGGGAATCAGCCCCAGCATTTT. Its translation is CAWSGDRGLGNQPQHF.

The V and J genes are TRBV10-3 and TRBJ1-5; the D gene is possibly TRBD1 (5 bases). The CDR3 loop spans 14 amino acids. Germline-derived CDR1 and CDR2 are ENHRY and SYGVKD. The ends were cut back, 6 bases at V and 5 bases at J, with 14 bases in the middle. In DNA form, the CDR3 reads TGTGCCATCAGCACCGAGGGGAACGATCAGCCCCAGCATTTT. Translating gives CAISTEGNDQPQHF.

In DNA, the CDR3 is TGCGCCAGCAGCCAAGGAGGGAGTTACGAGCAGTACTTC. This encodes CASSQGGSYEQYF. The rearrangement uses TRBV4-3 and TRBJ2-7; TRBD2 might be the D (5 bases). Germline V lookup: CDR1 LGHNA, CDR2 YSLEER. This CDR3 comprises 13 residues. Trimming removed 1 base at V and 4 bases at J, with 8 bases between.

Here the CDR3 reads CASSPQGYQETQYF. The CDR3 nucleotides are TGTGCCAGCAGTCCCCAGGGGTACCAAGAGACCCAGTACTTC. V usage is TRBV28 and J usage is TRBJ2-5; a possible D gene is TRBD1 (6 bases). This CDR3 is 14 amino acids long. The V and J ends lost 5 bases and 0 bases respectively, with 10 bases between them. Germline V CDR1 and CDR2: MDHEN, SYDVKM. The full variable domain, completed using reference TRBV28 and TRBJ2-5, is DVKVTQSSRYLVKRTGEKVFLECVQDMDHENMFWYRQDPGLGLRLIYFSYDVKMKEKGDIPEGYSVSREKKERFSLILESASTNQTSMYLCASSPQGYQETQYFGPGTRLLVL.

The sample holds a few counts of this clone. This chain uses TRBV29-1 with TRBJ1-1, with a tentative D call TRBD1 (5 bases). V lost 1 base to trimming and J lost 2 bases, with 14 bases between them. This CDR3 is built from 15 residues. Germline CDR1 is SQVTM and CDR2 is ANQGSEA. The CDR3 coding sequence is TGCAGCGTTGAAGCGTCCCTCAGGGCTAACACTGAAGCTTTCTTT. Translation gives CSVEASLRANTEAFF.

The sample holds a few counts of this clone. This rearrangement joins TRBV28 to TRBJ2-7, with 8 nucleotides matching TRBD1. This CDR3 spans 15 amino acids. Germline values: CDR1 MDHEN, CDR2 SYDVKM. The trim removed 3 bases at V and 0 bases at J, leaving 4 bases unmatched. CDR3: CASSFPGQDSYEQYF. DNA of the CDR3: TGTGCCAGCAGTTTTCCGGGACAGGACTCCTACGAGCAGTACTTC.

J is TRBJ2-3 and V is TRBV5-1; D is unclear. The CDR3 covers 12 residues. Germline V CDR1 and CDR2: SGHRS, YFSETQ. With 4 bases removed from V and 3 bases from J, the gap between germline ends came to 6 bases. The CDR3 loop is CASSKDTDTQYF. In nucleotides, the CDR3 is TGCGCCAGCAGCAAGGATACAGATACGCAGTATTTT. Full variable domain (outside the CDR3, taken from reference TRBV5-1 and TRBJ2-3): KAGVTQTPRYLIKTRGQQVTLSCSPISGHRSVSWYQQTPGQGLQFLFEYFSETQRNKGNFPGRFSGRQFSNSRSEMNVSTLELGDSALYLCASSKDTDTQYFGPGTRLTVL.

The genes are TRBV18 and TRBJ2-1, with a tentative D call TRBD1 (6 bases). Between the trimmed V and J ends, which lost 2 bases and 7 bases, there was a span of 12 bases. The germline V gene encodes CDR1 KGHSH and CDR2 LQKENI. The length of the CDR3 is 14 residues. CDR3 nucleotides: TGTGCCAGCTCACCAGTGACAGGCACTAATGAGCAGTTCTTC. Protein sequence: CASSPVTGTNEQFF.

On this clone itself: At the DNA level, this CDR3 is encoded by other sequences in the same sample as well. The genes are TRBV30 and TRBJ2-3, with D perhaps TRBD1 or TRBD2 (6 bases each). The CDR3 has 13 amino acids. The germline CDR1 and CDR2 sequences are GTSNPN and SVGIG (reference sequence). The ends were cut back, 0 bases at V and 4 bases at J, with 8 bases in the middle. Here the CDR3 reads CAWSVRGADTQYF. The CDR3 DNA sequence: TGTGCCTGGAGTGTAAGGGGGGCAGATACGCAGTATTTT.

The chain is built from TRBV28 and TRBJ2-5; 9 bases map to TRBD2. Losses at the gene ends were 4 bases for V and 3 bases for J; bases not matched to a gene: 6. The CDR3 is 15 residues long. Per germline, CDR1 MDHEN and CDR2 SYDVKM. The CDR3 DNA reads TGTGCCAGCAGTTCCACTTCTAGCGGGGAAGAGACCCAGTACTTC. Protein: CASSSTSSGEETQYF.

The chain carries TRBV30 and TRBJ2-3, with D uncertain. V lost 0 bases to trimming and J lost 8 bases, with 9 bases between them. Per germline, CDR1 GTSNPN and CDR2 SVGIG (reference sequence). This CDR3 region has 12 residues. In nucleotides, the CDR3 is TGTGCCTGGAGTGTAGTGCCGGGTACGCAGTATTTT. This encodes CAWSVVPGTQYF.

J is TRBJ1-4 and V is TRBV13, with 7 bases matching TRBD1. This CDR3 region has 14 residues. The germline V gene encodes CDR1 PRHDT and CDR2 FYEKMQ (reference sequence). V trimming: 3 bases; J trimming: 4 bases; junction bases outside the gene matches: 2. The CDR3 spells CASSLGTVNEKLFF. In DNA, the CDR3 is TGTGCCAGCAGCTTGGGGACAGTTAATGAAAAACTGTTTTTT.